Below, 25 T cell receptor beta chains from the same sample are listed, as sequenced in a study of cytomegalovirus exposure and HLA in healthy donors. PCR was performed using 60 Vbeta and 13 Jbeta primers. Method: immunoSEQ multiplex PCR; TCRdb's copy keeps in-frame clones and lacks some. The listing records approximately 72,000 clones. Material: PBMCs. The source is a woman in her thirties or forties in good health and CMV-seropositive.

The rearrangement uses TRBV7-3 and TRBJ2-2, with no clear D. CDR1 and CDR2 (germline): SGHTA, FQGTGA. The CDR3 loop spans 14 amino acids. V was trimmed by 4 bases and J by 1 base, leaving 7 bases between them. The CDR3 here is CASSSPGNTGELFF. CDR3 DNA sequence: TGTGCCAGCAGCTCGCCCGGGAACACCGGGGAGCTGTTTTTT.

This chain joins TRBV5-1 and TRBJ2-3, with D unresolved. The CDR3 is 12 residues long. V was pared by 0 bases and J by 3 bases, with 2 bases between. Germline V gene lookup returns CDR1 SGHRS and CDR2 YFSETQ. In DNA, the CDR3 is TGCGCCAGCAGCTTGGCTACAGATACGCAGTATTTT. It encodes CASSLATDTQYF.

The chain combines TRBV5-1 with TRBJ2-3; D is unclear. The CDR3 spans 13 residues. Trimming stripped 0 bases from V and 2 bases from J, with 4 bases between. Per germline, CDR1 SGHRS and CDR2 YFSETQ. CDR3 protein: CASSLAVTDTQYF. CDR3 bases: TGCGCCAGCAGCTTGGCCGTCACAGATACGCAGTATTTT.

This chain links TRBV15 with TRBJ2-1; D is possibly TRBD1 (5 bases). Germline V gene lookup returns CDR1 LNHNV and CDR2 YYDKDF (reference sequence). The CDR3 runs to 14 residues. The V gene lost 0 bases and the J gene lost 7 bases, with 10 bases spanning the gap. The CDR3 is CATSRDLTGNEQFF. CDR3 in DNA: TGTGCCACCAGCAGAGATCTTACAGGAAATGAGCAGTTCTTC.

The rearrangement joins TRBV15 to TRBJ2-7; no reliable D call. Germline CDR1 and CDR2: LNHNV and YYDKDF (reference sequence). Deletions cut 5 bases from V and 2 bases from J, with 16 bases between. The CDR3 contains 15 residues. This CDR3 is CATSSIMAVAYEQYF. For the CDR3, the DNA is TGTGCCACCAGCTCGATCATGGCGGTGGCCTACGAGCAGTACTTC.

This chain links TRBV28 with TRBJ1-2, with 8 bases aligning to TRBD1. CDR1 and CDR2 (germline): MDHEN, SYDVKM. The CDR3 covers 12 residues. J was trimmed by 8 bases and V by 6 bases; bases with no gene match: 5. The CDR3 DNA sequence: TGTGCCAGCAGCGTCGGACAGGGAGGCTACACCTTC. Translated, it gives CASSVGQGGYTF.

The chain is built from TRBV2 and TRBJ1-4; TRBD1 matches at 7 bases. Germline V gene lookup returns CDR1 SNHLY and CDR2 FYNNEI. This CDR3 is 14 amino acids long. Trimming took 3 bases from V and 7 from J; bases not matched to a gene: 5. The CDR3 DNA is TGTGCCAGCAGTGACGGGACAGCGCCTGAAAAACTGTTTTTT. This codes for CASSDGTAPEKLFF.

The chain recombines TRBV6-5 with TRBJ1-5; TRBD1 matches at 7 bases. Germline trimming cut 5 bases from V and 2 bases from J; bases unmatched to any gene: 3. The CDR3 contains 14 residues. Germline loops: CDR1 MNHEY, CDR2 SVGAGI. DNA for the CDR3: TGTGCCAGCAGTCGGGACAGCCGCAATCAGCCCCAGCATTTT. This gives the protein CASSRDSRNQPQHF.

CDR3 coding DNA: TGCGCCAGCGAGGTTGGGGGACAGGGATCCTACGAGCAGTACTTC. It encodes CASEVGGQGSYEQYF. The chain joins TRBV10-1 to TRBJ2-7; 9 bases map to TRBD1. J lost 1 base, V lost 8 bases, and 9 bases had no gene match. Germline values: CDR1 WNHNN, CDR2 SYGVQD (reference sequence). The CDR3 loop spans 15 amino acids.

The rearrangement joins TRBV5-6 to TRBJ1-4; TRBD1 might be the D (5 bases). The CDR3 is 16 amino acids. V gave up 4 bases and J gave up 0 bases, with 13 bases separating them. Germline values: CDR1 SGHDT, CDR2 YYEEEE. The CDR3 here is CASSPPGDATNEKLFF. CDR3 coding DNA: TGTGCCAGCAGCCCCCCGGGGGACGCAACTAATGAAAAACTGTTTTTT. Variable domain in full (rest from reference TRBV5-6 and TRBJ1-4): DAGVTQSPTHLIKTRGQQVTLRCSPKSGHDTVSWYQQALGQGPQFIFQYYEEEERQRGNFPDRFSGHQFPNYSSELNVNALLLGDSALYLCASSPPGDATNEKLFFGSGTQLSVL.

This sequence joins TRBV7-2 and TRBJ1-5; possibly TRBD1 for D (5 bases). The CDR3 is 14 residues long. V dropped 5 bases and J dropped 4 bases, with 12 bases sitting between them. From germline, CDR1 is SGHTA and CDR2 FQGNSA. Here the CDR3 reads CASSPRGGNQPQHF. The CDR3 DNA sequence: TGTGCCAGCAGCCCCCGGGGGGGGAATCAGCCCCAGCATTTT.

V gene TRBV7-9 combines with J gene TRBJ2-5; 7 positions agree with TRBD1. Losses at the gene ends were 4 bases for V and 6 bases for J; bases not matched to a gene: 14. The CDR3 is made up of 16 amino acids. The germline gives CDR1 SEHNR, CDR2 FQNEAQ (reference sequence). The CDR3 loop reads CASSSKTGPSPKTQYF. The CDR3 region has the DNA TGTGCCAGCAGCTCAAAGACAGGGCCCTCTCCCAAGACCCAGTACTTC.

The rearrangement links TRBV5-1 to TRBJ2-3; possible D gene TRBD2, 6 bases. CDR1 and CDR2 (germline): SGHRS, YFSETQ. CDR3 length equals 14 residues. V lost 4 bases to trimming and J lost 7 bases, with 16 bases between them. CDR3 DNA: TGCGCCAGCAGCCCGCGGGACGGGCCCAATACGCAGTATTTT. It encodes CASSPRDGPNTQYF.

V gene TRBV11-3 combines with J gene TRBJ2-3; D perhaps matches TRBD2 (5 bases). This CDR3 contains 16 residues. The V and J ends lost 0 bases and 0 bases respectively, with 10 bases between them. Germline V gene sequence: CDR1 SGHNT, CDR2 YENEEA. The CDR3 coding sequence is TGTGCCAGCAGCTTAGATCGGGGTGTCAGCACAGATACGCAGTATTTT. Protein product: CASSLDRGVSTDTQYF.

The chain employs TRBV7-6 and TRBJ2-7, with TRBD1 identical over 7 bases. Per germline, CDR1 SGHVS and CDR2 FNYEAQ. This CDR3 spans 15 amino acids. The ends lost 3 bases at V and 2 bases at J; junction bases unmatched: 7. Here the CDR3 reads CASSLTGWGTYEQYF. For the CDR3, the DNA is TGTGCCAGCAGCTTGACAGGGTGGGGAACCTACGAGCAGTACTTC.

J is TRBJ1-2 and V is TRBV7-8, with 7 nucleotides matching TRBD1. V was pared by 1 base and J by 4 bases, with 15 bases of the junction left unmatched. CDR3 length: 18 amino acids. The germline CDR1 and CDR2 sequences are SGHVS and FQNEAQ. CDR3 protein: CASSLVGGSAQGGYGYTF. The CDR3, as DNA: TGTGCCAGCAGCTTAGTAGGGGGGTCGGCCCAGGGGGGCTATGGCTACACCTTC. Full variable domain (outside the CDR3, taken from reference TRBV7-8 and TRBJ1-2): GAGVSQSPRYKVAKRGQDVALRCDPISGHVSLFWYQQALGQGPEFLTYFQNEAQLDKSGLPSDRFFAERPEGSVSTLKIQRTQQEDSAVYLCASSLVGGSAQGGYGYTFGSGTRLTVV.

The CDR3: CAWSAGVYEQYF. In DNA form, the CDR3 reads TGTGCCTGGAGTGCCGGGGTCTACGAGCAGTACTTC. The chain has TRBV30 and TRBJ2-5, with D possibly matching TRBD2 (5 bases). The J call could be wrong; TRBJ2-7 is a better fit for the DNA end. The CDR3 sequence is 12 residues long. From germline, CDR1 is GTSNPN and CDR2 SVGIG (reference sequence).

V gene TRBV5-1 combines with J gene TRBJ2-7; weak D call: TRBD2 (5 bases). V shed 4 bases and J shed 5 bases, with 13 bases lying between them. The CDR3 totals 13 residues. Germline lookup yields CDR1 SGHRS and CDR2 YFSETQ. DNA for the CDR3: TGCGCCAGCAGCCAGCGGTGGTGGAACGAGCAGTACTTC. This gives the protein CASSQRWWNEQYF. The full variable domain, in which reference TRBV5-1 and TRBJ2-7 provide the parts outside the CDR3, is KAGVTQTPRYLIKTRGQQVTLSCSPISGHRSVSWYQQTPGQGLQFLFEYFSETQRNKGNFPGRFSGRQFSNSRSEMNVSTLELGDSALYLCASSQRWWNEQYFGPGTRLTVT.

The genes are TRBV7-9 and TRBJ2-1, with D maybe TRBD2 (5 bases). This CDR3 comprises 19 residues. Germline CDR1 reads SEHNR; CDR2 reads FQNEAQ (reference sequence). V was pared by 5 bases and J by 8 bases, with 31 bases between. The CDR3: CASSPHGVTPNGIVDEQFF. The CDR3 DNA is TGTGCCAGCAGCCCTCACGGGGTTACCCCAAACGGAATCGTCGATGAGCAGTTCTTC.

This chain connects TRBV7-2 to TRBJ2-3, with TRBD2 as a possible D gene (7 bases). The CDR3 sequence is 15 residues long. CDR1 and CDR2 from the germline V gene are SGHTA and FQGNSA. Trimming removed 7 bases at V and 5 bases at J, with 19 bases between. The CDR3 is CASNPHGGGKDTQYF. The CDR3 DNA sequence: TGTGCCAGCAACCCCCATGGGGGGGGCAAAGATACGCAGTATTTT.

V usage is TRBV28 and J usage is TRBJ1-1; TRBD1 matches 7 bases. V lost 1 base, J lost 2 bases, and 4 bases stayed unmatched. CDR3 size: 15 residues. CDR1 MDHEN and CDR2 SYDVKM come from the germline V gene. The CDR3 here is CASSLFKGANTEAFF. CDR3 sequence (DNA): TGTGCCAGCAGTTTATTTAAGGGGGCAAACACTGAAGCTTTCTTT. Looking up the rest from reference TRBV28 and TRBJ1-1 gives the full variable domain: DVKVTQSSRYLVKRTGEKVFLECVQDMDHENMFWYRQDPGLGLRLIYFSYDVKMKEKGDIPEGYSVSREKKERFSLILESASTNQTSMYLCASSLFKGANTEAFFGQGTRLTVV.

The chain is built from TRBV19 and TRBJ2-3; the match to TRBD2 covers 15 bases. CDR1 and CDR2 from the germline V gene are LNHDA and SQIVND (reference sequence). J lost 0 bases, V lost 10 bases, and 2 bases had no gene match. The CDR3 spans 15 residues. The CDR3 reads CATGTSGRSTDTQYF. CDR3 DNA: TGTGCCACGGGGACTAGCGGGAGGAGCACAGATACGCAGTATTTT.

The J gene is TRBJ2-2, the V gene TRBV7-3; the D gene is possibly TRBD1 (6 bases). CDR1 is SGHTA and CDR2 is FQGTGA in the germline V gene. The CDR3 sequence is 15 residues long. Between the trimmed V and J ends, which lost 3 bases and 0 bases, there was a span of 8 bases. The CDR3 loop reads CASSLWGPNTGELFF. CDR3 DNA sequence: TGTGCCAGCAGCTTGTGGGGGCCGAACACCGGGGAGCTGTTTTTT.

V is TRBV6-1 and J is TRBJ2-7; TRBD2 agrees at 7 bases. This CDR3 is built from 15 residues. The J segment lost 0 bases and the V segment lost 2 bases, leaving 4 bases of the junction unmatched. CDR1 is MNHNS, CDR2 SASEGT, per germline. The CDR3 DNA is TGTGCCAGCAGTGAACTCGGGGGGAGCTCCTACGAGCAGTACTTC. Its translation is CASSELGGSSYEQYF.

This rearrangement joins TRBV5-5 to TRBJ1-5; D gene uncertain. Germline loops: CDR1 SGHKS, CDR2 YYEKEE (reference sequence). The V gene lost 4 bases and the J gene lost 2 bases, with 7 bases spanning the gap. The CDR3 is 13 amino acids. The CDR3 region is CASSAYGNQPQHF. The CDR3, as DNA: TGTGCCAGCAGCGCCTACGGCAATCAGCCCCAGCATTTT.